The sample holds a few counts of the clone carrying this T cell receptor (beta chain). The data derive from a study of blood T cell repertoires in COVID-19. V lost 3 bases and J lost 2, with 10 bases in between. Germline V gene lookup returns CDR1 LNHDA and CDR2 SQIVND (reference sequence). This CDR3 is 14 amino acids long. In the source study's methods: Amplification of reference gene primers provided the estimated nucleated cell counts. TCRdb's table, derived via immunoSEQ multiplex PCR, lists solely in-frame clones and lacks some. For V, J and clone size, that table is used; D and trimming come from the DNA. Of about 260,000 clones listed, 80% to 90% are singletons.

The source is a woman between 18 and 29 years old who had recovered from COVID-19. The sequenced sample consisted of PBMCs or T cells enriched from blood (not recorded which). This chain connects TRBV19 to TRBJ1-2, with D possibly matching TRBD1 (6 bases). CDR3 amino acids: CASSIRGENYGYTF. CDR3 DNA: TGTGCCAGTAGTATCAGGGGCGAAAACTATGGCTACACCTTC. The entire variable domain, with the rest obtained from reference TRBV19 and TRBJ1-2, is as follows: DGGITQSPKYLFRKEGQNVTLSCEQNLNHDAMYWYRQDPGQGLRLIYYSQIVNDFQKGDIAEGYSVSREKKESFPLTVTSAQKNPTAFYLCASSIRGENYGYTFGSGTRLTVV.